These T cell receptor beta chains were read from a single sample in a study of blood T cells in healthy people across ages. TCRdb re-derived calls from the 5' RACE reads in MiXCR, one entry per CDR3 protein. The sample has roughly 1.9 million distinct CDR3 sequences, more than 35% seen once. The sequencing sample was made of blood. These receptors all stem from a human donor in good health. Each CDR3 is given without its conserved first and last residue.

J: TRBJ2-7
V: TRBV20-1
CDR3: SGETDDSYEQY

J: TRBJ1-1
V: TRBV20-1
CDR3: SASWGVGVTEAF

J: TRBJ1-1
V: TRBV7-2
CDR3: ASSFLTAIDGTEAF

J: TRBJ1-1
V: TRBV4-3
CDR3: ASSQDVSQMNTEAF

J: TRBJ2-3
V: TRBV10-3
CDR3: AISSKDTQY

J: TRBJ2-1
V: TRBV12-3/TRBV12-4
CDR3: ANSRDRIRNAEQF

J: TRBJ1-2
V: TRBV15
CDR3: ATSPGTGRNYGYT

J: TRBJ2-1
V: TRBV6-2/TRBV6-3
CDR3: ASRRPPGDEQF

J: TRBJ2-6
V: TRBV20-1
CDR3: SARVTGIRTGANVLT

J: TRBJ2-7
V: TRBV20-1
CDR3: SASVPKTLNYEQY

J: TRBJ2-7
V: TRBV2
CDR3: ASSWDRGFDEQY

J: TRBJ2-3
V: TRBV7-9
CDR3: ASSPGYSHTDTQY

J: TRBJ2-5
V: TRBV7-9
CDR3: ASSPTGAGREETQY

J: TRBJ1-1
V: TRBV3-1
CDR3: ASSQDDPPAGNTEAF

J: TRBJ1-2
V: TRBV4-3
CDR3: ASSQVYLRDGGWNGYT

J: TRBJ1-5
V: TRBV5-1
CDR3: ASSLEGQLNQPQH

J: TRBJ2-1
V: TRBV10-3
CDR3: AISELGNEQF

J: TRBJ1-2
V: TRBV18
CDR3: ASSPDRASNYGYT

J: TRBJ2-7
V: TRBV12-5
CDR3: ASGSGRYEQY

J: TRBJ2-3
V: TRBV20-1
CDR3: SARQGTGIGDTQY

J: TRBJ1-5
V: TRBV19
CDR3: ASSSQGFSNQPQH

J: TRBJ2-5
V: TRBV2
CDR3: ASKDRGKETQY

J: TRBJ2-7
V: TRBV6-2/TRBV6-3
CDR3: ASSYKPLAVDQSSYEQY

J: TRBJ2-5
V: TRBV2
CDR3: ASSSGTRYETQY

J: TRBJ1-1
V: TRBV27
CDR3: ASKGTGMNTEAF

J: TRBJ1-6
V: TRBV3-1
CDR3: ASSRTRAVPGVSYNSPLH

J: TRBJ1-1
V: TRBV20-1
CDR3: SARIPYGGTEAF

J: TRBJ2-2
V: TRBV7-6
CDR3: ASSFSRVGTGELF

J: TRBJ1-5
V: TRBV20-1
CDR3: SASLGRGNQPQH

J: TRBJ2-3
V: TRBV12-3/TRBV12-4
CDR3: ASSTGRADTQY

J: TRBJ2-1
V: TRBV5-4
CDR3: ASSQQGVNGEQF

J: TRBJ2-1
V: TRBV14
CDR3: ASSRGGSPFEQF

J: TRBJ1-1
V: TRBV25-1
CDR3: VSSDYGTEAF

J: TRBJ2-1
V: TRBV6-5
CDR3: ASSYWSGADEQF

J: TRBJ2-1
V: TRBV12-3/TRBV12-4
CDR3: ASRPWTGDYNEQF

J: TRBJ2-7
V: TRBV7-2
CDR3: ASSYGTTRYEQY

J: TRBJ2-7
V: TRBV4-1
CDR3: ASSHPGQTYSPYEQY

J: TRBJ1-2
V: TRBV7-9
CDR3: ASSAIQGAVDT

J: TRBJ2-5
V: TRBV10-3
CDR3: AIRSKTGQETQY

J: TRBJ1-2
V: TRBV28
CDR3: ASSSRGPGYGYT

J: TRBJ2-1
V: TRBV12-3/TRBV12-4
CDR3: ASSFRGMNEQF

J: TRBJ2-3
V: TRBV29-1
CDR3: SSTKGRSTDTQY

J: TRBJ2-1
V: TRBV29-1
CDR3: SVDYVRGPDNEQF

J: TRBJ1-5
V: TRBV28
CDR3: ASSTNRALNQPQH

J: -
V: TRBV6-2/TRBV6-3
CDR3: ASRQLAGGTYEQY

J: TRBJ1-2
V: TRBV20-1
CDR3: SARGTDYGYT

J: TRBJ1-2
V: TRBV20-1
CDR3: SARESGGMNYGYT

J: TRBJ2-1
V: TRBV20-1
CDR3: SGTNYNEQF

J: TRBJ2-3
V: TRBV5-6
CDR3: ASSVTTGTDTQY

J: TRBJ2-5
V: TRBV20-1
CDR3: SARDLGPLHETQY

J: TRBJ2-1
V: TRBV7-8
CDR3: ASSLLFGRGDEQF

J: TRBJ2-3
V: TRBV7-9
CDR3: ASSLATEQTDTQY

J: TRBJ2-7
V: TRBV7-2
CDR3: ASSFGFYYEQY

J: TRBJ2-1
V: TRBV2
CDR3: ASSAQGRATKNEQF

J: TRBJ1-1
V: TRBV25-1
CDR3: ASSAIGANTEAF